The following is a TCR beta chain sequence with its context. Its antigen is not identified. CD4+ and CD8+ T cells were sorted from PBMCs. RNA was extracted and reverse transcribed into cDNA as the sequencing template. Measured with immunoSEQ multiplex PCR; TCRdb has only the in-frame clones, and not every one. The repertoire holds 150,000 or so clones, with about 60% as singletons. This sample was included in a study of CD8+ T cells in alopecia areata. Broader study findings: Among patients, TCR sharing was less clear than in mice, a difference possibly due in part to HLA diversity in the patient population. Lesional tissue from the scalp (especially in alopecia totalis/universalis) showed higher clonality than normal scalp.

The sample consisted of CD4+ T cells sorted from blood. The TCR was taken from a human donor in good health.

The CDR3 DNA is TGTGCCAGCAGCCCCCTGGGGACAGGAGGCCGAGAGACCCAGTACTTC. This encodes CASSPLGTGGRETQYF. The J gene is TRBJ2-5, the V gene TRBV7-3; the match to TRBD1 covers 8 bases. Germline trimming cut 5 bases from V and 4 bases from J; bases unmatched to any gene: 12. Germline CDR1 SGHTA, CDR2 FQGTGA. The CDR3 totals 16 residues.